This T cell receptor beta chain came from a study of shared clonotypes between healthy human individuals. Study-wide background: Plates per donor: three CD4 naive, three CD4 memory, two CD8 naive, one CD8 memory. General observations from the study: Among donors, clonotype sharing was expected to be affected by sequencing depth.

Germline-derived CDR1 and CDR2 are LNHNV and YYDKDF (reference sequence). Trimming took off 1 base at V and 5 bases at J, with 11 bases between the two ends. This CDR3 spans 15 amino acids. Here immunoSEQ multiplex PCR was the method, and the copy in TCRdb shows in-frame clones only, minus some. The sample consists of around 1.1 million clones, around three quarters of them appearing once. A note on this clone: Its antigen remains unknown.

The chain carries TRBV15 and TRBJ1-4; possibly TRBD1 for D (5 bases). This clonotype originated in a man between 18 and 29 years old in good health. Some clones in this sample may be carry-over from other donors' samples. The sample taken for sequencing was memory CD4+ T cells from PBMCs. This sample's subset: CD45RA-negative fraction. The CDR3 here is CATSRAMSGNEKLFF. CDR3 in DNA: TGTGCCACCAGCAGAGCAATGTCAGGGAATGAAAAACTGTTTTTT.